The clone carrying this T cell receptor beta chain showed up just a few times. The data are from a study of identical twins. The CDR3 spans 16 residues. A single record per CDR3 protein comes from TCRdb applying MiXCR to the 5' RACE reads. Counted here are about 1.7 million distinct CDR3 sequences, around 33% occurring once; the ten biggest clones make up 0.25% to 0.3%. The sequenced sample consisted of cord blood. The J gene is TRBJ2-4, the V gene TRBV21-1; the table assigns TRBD1, which was not confirmed against the DNA. TRBV21-1 is marked as a pseudogene. This clonotype was obtained from a newborn girl in good health. The CDR3 bases are TGTGCCAGCAGCAAAGGCCCATCTAGGGGCTCTAGAGAGCAGTACTTC. This codes for CASSKGPSRGSREQYF.